This TCR beta chain was identified in a study of radiotherapy plus CTLA-4 blockade in lung cancer (dated by TCRdb to the late 2010s). Concerning the study at large: Objective responses occurred in around 20% of enrolled patients, and roughly 30% achieved disease control.

Including cysteine and phenylalanine, the CDR3 has 16 amino acids. The entry retains the CDR3 DNA only, 48 bases that are in frame from base 1. V is shortened by 5 bases, J by 2 bases, and the region joining them spans 16 bases. CDR1 and CDR2 (SGHVS, FNYEAQ) derive from the germline V gene. In regard to this clone: The antigen it recognizes is unknown. Base-call qualities are not available, and no considerably larger clone is one nucleotide away.

The library relied on the immunoSEQ multiplex PCR assay. The source is immuneACCESS, and TCRdb retained only in-frame sequences with V and J called. Part of the clones is not carried over; for the studies checked, unresolved V genes explain less than half of this, and the remainder is unexplained. The sample table contains under 110,000 clones; only one count was recorded for roughly 84% of them. The ten largest clones take up 2.4% of the sample. Summary of the overall study and its limitations: The strongest predictors of response, as reported, were early dynamic changes in blood T cell clones along with a rise in serum interferon-beta after radiation. After treatment with radiotherapy and ipilimumab, TCR clones that came from tumors expanded in the peripheral blood.

Focal radiation therapy combined with CTLA-4 blockade (ipilimumab) was tested in patients with chemo-refractory metastatic non-small-cell lung cancer. The sequenced sample was peripheral blood, obtained from a patient treated with radiotherapy plus ipilimumab. The rearrangement combines TRBV7-6 with TRBJ1-3; matching of 5 bases hints at TRBD1 as the D gene. This clonotype was sampled from a human donor with non-small cell lung cancer that progressed on radiotherapy plus ipilimumab. Some clones in this sample may be carry-over from other donors' samples. The sequenced DNA: TGTGCCAGCAGCCCCTCGACCCGGGGCACTGGAAACACCATATATTTT. Its product reads: CASSPSTRGTGNTIYF.